This T cell receptor (beta chain) originates from a study of post-analysis software for immune sequencing data. Study context: Relapsing-remitting, secondary progressive and progressive-relapsing forms made up the multiple sclerosis disease courses.

Overall study findings and caveats: Patients carried a handful of TRBV segments more frequently than controls did, and TRBV5-6, TRBV5-1 and TRBV20-1 were among them. Compared with controls, patients showed significantly lower normalized Chao1 diversity. F measure grouped same-batch samples tightly together.

A note on this clonotype: The antigen is undetermined.

The germline gives CDR1 SGHRS, CDR2 YFSETQ. The V gene end was trimmed by 4 bases and the J gene end by 1 base; junction bases not matched to a gene: 8. CDR3 length equals 17 residues. Unique molecular identifiers were built into the TCR beta cDNA libraries. Yield was approximately 500,000 cDNA molecules from roughly 0.93 to 9.6 million T cells. One entry per CDR3 protein results from TCRdb running MiXCR on the PCR reads. This sample carries 740,000 or so distinct CDR3 sequences, around 50% of them seen once, and the ten largest clones take about 4.8%. The J gene is TRBJ2-2, the V gene TRBV5-1, with 9 nucleotides matching TRBD2. Sequenced sample: blood. The clonotype comes from a girl between 10 and 17 years old with multiple sclerosis. The CDR3 region is CASSRGASGENTGELFF. The CDR3 DNA sequence: TGCGCCAGCAGCCGAGGGGCTAGCGGGGAGAACACCGGGGAGCTGTTTTTT.